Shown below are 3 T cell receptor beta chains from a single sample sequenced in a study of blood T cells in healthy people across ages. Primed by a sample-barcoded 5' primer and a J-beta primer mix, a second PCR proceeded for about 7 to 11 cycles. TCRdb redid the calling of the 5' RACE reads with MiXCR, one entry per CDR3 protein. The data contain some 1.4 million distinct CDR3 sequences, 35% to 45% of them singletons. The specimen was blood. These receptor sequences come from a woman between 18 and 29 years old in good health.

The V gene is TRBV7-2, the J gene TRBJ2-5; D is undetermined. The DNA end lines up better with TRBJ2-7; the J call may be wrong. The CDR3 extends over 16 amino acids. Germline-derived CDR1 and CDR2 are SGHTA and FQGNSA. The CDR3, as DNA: TGTGCCAGCAGCTTTGAGTCGTGGCACGCCCTATACGAGCAGTACTTC. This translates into CASSFESWHALYEQYF.

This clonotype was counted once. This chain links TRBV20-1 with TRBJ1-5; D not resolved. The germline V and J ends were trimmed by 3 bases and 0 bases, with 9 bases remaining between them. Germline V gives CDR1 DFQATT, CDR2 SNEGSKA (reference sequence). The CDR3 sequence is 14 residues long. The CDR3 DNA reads TGCAGTGCTAGCTCCGCCGGTAGCAATCAGCCCCAGCATTTT. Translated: CSASSAGSNQPQHF.

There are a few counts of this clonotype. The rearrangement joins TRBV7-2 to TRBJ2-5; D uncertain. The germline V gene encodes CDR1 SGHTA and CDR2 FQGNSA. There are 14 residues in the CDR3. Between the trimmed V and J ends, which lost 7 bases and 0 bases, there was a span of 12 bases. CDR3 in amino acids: CASNEGPYQETQYF. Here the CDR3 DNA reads TGTGCCAGCAATGAAGGGCCGTACCAAGAGACCCAGTACTTC. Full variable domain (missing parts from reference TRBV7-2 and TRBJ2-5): GAGVSQSPSNKVTEKGKDVELRCDPISGHTALYWYRQSLGQGLEFLIYFQGNSAPDKSGLPSDRFSAERTGGSVSTLTIQRTQQEDSAVYLCASNEGPYQETQYFGPGTRLLVL.